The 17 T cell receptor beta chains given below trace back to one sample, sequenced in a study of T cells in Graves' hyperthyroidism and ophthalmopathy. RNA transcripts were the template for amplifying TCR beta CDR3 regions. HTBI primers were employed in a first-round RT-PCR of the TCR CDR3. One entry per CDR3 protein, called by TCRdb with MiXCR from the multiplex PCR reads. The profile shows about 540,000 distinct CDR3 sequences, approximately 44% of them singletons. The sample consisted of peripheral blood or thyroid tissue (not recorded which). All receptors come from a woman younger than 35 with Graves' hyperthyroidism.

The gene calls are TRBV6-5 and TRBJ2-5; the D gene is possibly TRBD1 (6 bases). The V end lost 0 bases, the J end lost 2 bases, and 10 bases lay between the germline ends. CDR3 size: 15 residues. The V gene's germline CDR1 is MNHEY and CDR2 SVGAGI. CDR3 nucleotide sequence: TGTGCCAGCAGTTACTCTAGGACAGAGCAAGAGACCCAGTACTTC. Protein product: CASSYSRTEQETQYF.

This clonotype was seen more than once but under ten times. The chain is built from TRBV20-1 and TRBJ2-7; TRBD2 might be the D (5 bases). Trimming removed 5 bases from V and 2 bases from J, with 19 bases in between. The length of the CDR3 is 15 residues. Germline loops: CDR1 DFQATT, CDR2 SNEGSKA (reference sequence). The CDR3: CSARLLAGRAYEQYF. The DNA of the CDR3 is TGCAGTGCTCGACTTCTGGCGGGCCGGGCCTACGAGCAGTACTTC.

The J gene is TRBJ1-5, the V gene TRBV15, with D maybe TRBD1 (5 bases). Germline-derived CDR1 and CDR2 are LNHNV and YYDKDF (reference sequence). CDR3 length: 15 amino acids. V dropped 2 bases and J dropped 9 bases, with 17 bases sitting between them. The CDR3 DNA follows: TGTGCCACCAGCAGACTATACGCAGGGAGGCGGCCCCAGCATTTT. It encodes CATSRLYAGRRPQHF.

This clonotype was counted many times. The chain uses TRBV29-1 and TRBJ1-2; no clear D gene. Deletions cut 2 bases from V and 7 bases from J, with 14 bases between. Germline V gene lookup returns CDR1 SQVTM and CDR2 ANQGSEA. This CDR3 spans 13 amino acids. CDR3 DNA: TGCAGCGTTGAAAGGGCCTCGGGTCCTGGCTACACCTTC. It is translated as CSVERASGPGYTF. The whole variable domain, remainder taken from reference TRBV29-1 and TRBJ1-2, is SAVISQKPSRDICQRGTSLTIQCQVDSQVTMMFWYRQQPGQSLTLIATANQGSEATYESGFVIDKFPISRPNLTFSTLTVSNMSPEDSSIYLCSVERASGPGYTFGSGTRLTVV.

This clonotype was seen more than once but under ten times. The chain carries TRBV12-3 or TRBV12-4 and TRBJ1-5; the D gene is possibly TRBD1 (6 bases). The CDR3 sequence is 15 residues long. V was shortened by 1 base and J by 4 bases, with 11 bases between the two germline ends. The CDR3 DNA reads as TGTGCCAGCAGTTTAGTGGGGGCATGGAATCAGCCCCAGCATTTT. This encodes CASSLVGAWNQPQHF.

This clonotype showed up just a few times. The CDR3 protein is CATSRPKGQGVYEQYF. The CDR3 DNA reads as TGTGCCACCAGCAGACCTAAGGGACAGGGTGTCTACGAGCAGTACTTC. The chain carries TRBV15 and TRBJ2-7; 9 positions agree with TRBD1. V shed 2 bases and J 3 bases; nucleotides not matched to a gene: 8. Germline V gene lookup returns CDR1 LNHNV and CDR2 YYDKDF (reference sequence). The CDR3 runs 16 residues.

CDR3 protein: CAISESGNSYEQYF. CDR3 nucleotide sequence: TGTGCCATCAGTGAGTCGGGCAACTCCTACGAGCAGTACTTC. The V call is TRBV10-3, the J call TRBJ2-7; D call uncertain. This CDR3 has 14 residues. Looked up from germline, CDR1 is ENHRY and CDR2 is SYGVKD. Trimming cost V 0 bases and J 0 bases, with 6 bases left between them.

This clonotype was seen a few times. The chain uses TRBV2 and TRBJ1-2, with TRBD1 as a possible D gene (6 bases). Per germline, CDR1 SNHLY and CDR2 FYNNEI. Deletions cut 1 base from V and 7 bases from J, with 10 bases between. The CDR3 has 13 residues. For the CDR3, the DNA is TGTGCCAGCAGTGAAGACAGGGACCCTGGCTACACCTTC. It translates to CASSEDRDPGYTF.

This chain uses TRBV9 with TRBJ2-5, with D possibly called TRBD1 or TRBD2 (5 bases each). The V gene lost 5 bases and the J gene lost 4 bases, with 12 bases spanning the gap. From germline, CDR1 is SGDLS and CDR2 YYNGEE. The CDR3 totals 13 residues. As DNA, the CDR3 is TGTGCCAGCAGAGAGGGCAGGGCAGAGACCCAGTACTTC. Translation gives CASREGRAETQYF.

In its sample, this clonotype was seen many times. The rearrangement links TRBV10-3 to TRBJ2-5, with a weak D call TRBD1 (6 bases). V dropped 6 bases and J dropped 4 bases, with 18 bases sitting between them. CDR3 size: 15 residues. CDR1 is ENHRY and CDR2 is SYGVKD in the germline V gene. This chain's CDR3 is CAISDQDSASETQYF. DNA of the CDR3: TGTGCCATCAGCGACCAGGACAGTGCCTCAGAGACCCAGTACTTC.

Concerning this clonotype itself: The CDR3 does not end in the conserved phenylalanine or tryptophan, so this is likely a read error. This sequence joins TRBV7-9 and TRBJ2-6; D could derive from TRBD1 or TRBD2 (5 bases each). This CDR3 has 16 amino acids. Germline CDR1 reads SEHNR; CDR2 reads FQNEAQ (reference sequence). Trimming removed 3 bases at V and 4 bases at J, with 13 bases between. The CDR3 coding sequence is TGTGCCAGCAGCTTCGCCGGGACCTCGGGGGCCAACGTCCTGACTCCA. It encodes CASSFAGTSGANVLTP.

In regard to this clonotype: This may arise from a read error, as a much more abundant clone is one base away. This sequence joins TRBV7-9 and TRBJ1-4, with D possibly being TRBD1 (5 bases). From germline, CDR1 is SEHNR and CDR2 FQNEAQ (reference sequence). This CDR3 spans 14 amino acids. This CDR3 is CAGSPGLRNEKLFF. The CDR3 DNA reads TGTGCCGGCAGCCCGGGACTGAGGAATGAAAAACTGTTTTTT.

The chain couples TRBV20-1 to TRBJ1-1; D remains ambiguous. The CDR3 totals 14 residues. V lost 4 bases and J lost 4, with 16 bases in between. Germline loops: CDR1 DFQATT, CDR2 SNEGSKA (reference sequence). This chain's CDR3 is CSAIRGGRFTEAFF. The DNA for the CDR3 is TGCAGTGCTATCCGAGGAGGGCGGTTCACTGAAGCTTTCTTT.

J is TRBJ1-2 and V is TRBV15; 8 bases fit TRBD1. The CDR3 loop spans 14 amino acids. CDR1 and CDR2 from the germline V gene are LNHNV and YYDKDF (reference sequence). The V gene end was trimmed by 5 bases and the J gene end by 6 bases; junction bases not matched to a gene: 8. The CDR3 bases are TGTGCCACCAGCCCCGGGACAGGTTTCGATGGCTACACCTTC. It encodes CATSPGTGFDGYTF. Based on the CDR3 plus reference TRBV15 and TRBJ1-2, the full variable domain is DAMVIQNPRYQVTQFGKPVTLSCSQTLNHNVMYWYQQKSSQAPKLLFHYYDKDFNNEADTPDNFQSRRPNTSFCFLDIRSPGLGDTAMYLCATSPGTGFDGYTFGSGTRLTVV.

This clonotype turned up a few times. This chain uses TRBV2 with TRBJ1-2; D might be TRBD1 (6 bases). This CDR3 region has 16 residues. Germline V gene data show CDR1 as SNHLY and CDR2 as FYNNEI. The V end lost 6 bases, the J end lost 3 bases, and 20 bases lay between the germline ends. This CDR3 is CASSRWGRGGDYGYTF. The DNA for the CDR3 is TGTGCCAGCAGCCGATGGGGCAGGGGTGGTGACTATGGCTACACCTTC.

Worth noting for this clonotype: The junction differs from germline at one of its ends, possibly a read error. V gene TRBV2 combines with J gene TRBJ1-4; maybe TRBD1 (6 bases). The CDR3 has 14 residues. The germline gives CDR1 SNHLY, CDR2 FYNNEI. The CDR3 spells CASSLWGANEKLSF. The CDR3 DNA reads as TGTGCCAGCAGTTTATGGGGGGCCAATGAAAAACTGTCTTTT.

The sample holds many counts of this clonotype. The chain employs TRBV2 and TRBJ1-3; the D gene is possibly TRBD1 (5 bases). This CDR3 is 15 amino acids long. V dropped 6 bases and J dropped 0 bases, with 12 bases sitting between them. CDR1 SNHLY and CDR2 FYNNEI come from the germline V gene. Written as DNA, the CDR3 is TGTGCCAGCAGCAGATCAGGGAGCTCTGGAAACACCATATATTTT. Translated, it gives CASSRSGSSGNTIYF.